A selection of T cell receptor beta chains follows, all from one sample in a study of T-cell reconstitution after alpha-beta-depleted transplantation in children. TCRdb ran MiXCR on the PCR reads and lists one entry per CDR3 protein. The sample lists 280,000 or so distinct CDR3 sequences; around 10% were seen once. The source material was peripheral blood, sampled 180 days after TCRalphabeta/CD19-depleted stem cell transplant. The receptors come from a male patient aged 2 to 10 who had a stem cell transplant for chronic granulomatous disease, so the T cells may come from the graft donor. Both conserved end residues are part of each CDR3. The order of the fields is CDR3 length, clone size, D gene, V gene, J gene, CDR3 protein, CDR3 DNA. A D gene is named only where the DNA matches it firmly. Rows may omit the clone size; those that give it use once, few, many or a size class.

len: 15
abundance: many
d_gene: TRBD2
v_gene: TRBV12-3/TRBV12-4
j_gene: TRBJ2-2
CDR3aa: CASKRAGGPPGELFF
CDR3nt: TGTGCCAGCAAGAGAGCGGGGGGGCCGCCCGGGGAGCTGTTTTTT

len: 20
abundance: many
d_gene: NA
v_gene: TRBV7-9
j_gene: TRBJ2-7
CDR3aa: CASSLGAGTTRFNFSYEQYF
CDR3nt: TGTGCCAGCAGCTTAGGGGCCGGGACCACCCGGTTCAACTTCTCCTACGAGCAGTACTTC

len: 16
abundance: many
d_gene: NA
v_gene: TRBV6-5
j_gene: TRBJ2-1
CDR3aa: CASSYSRGGLNNEQFF
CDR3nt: TGTGCCAGCAGTTACTCGAGGGGGGGCCTGAACAATGAGCAGTTCTTC

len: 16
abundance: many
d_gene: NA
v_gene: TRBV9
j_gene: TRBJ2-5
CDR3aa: CASSVSFGGGAETQYF
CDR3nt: TGTGCCAGCAGCGTATCGTTTGGTGGAGGAGCGGAGACCCAGTACTTC

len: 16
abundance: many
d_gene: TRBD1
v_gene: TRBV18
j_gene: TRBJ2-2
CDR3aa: CASSPIDRGNTGELFF
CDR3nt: TGTGCCAGCTCACCTATCGACAGGGGCAACACCGGGGAGCTGTTTTTT

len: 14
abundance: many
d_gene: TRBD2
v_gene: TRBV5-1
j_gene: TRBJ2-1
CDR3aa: CASSLGKRENEQFF
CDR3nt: TGCGCCAGCAGCCTCGGGAAGCGGGAGAATGAGCAGTTCTTC

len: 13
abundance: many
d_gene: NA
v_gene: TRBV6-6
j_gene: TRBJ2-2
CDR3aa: CASRAADTGELFF
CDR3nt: TGTGCCAGCAGGGCAGCAGACACCGGGGAGCTGTTTTTT

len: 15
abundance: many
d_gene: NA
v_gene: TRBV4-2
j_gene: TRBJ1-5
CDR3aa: CASSQDMAGNQPQHF
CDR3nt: TGTGCCAGCAGCCAAGATATGGCAGGCAATCAGCCCCAGCATTTT

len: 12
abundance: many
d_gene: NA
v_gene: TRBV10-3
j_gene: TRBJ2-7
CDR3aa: CAISAGRYEQYF
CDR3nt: TGTGCCATCAGTGCGGGTCGGTACGAGCAGTACTTC

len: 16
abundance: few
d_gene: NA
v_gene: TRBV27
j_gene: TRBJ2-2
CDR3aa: CASSSLPGLNTGELFF
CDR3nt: TGTGCCAGCAGTTCCCTCCCGGGACTTAACACCGGGGAGCTGTTTTTT

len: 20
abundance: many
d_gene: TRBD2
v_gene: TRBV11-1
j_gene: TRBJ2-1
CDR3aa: CASSLSGLAGVSSRDNEQFF
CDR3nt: TGTGCCAGCAGCTTATCGGGACTAGCGGGAGTTAGTTCCCGGGACAATGAGCAGTTCTTC

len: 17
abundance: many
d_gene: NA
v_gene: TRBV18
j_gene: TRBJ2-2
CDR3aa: CASSPPRQGKATGELFF
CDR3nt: TGTGCCAGCTCACCACCACGTCAGGGGAAGGCCACCGGGGAGCTGTTTTTT

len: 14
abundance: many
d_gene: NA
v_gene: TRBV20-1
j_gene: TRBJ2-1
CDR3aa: CSASDSASYNEQFF
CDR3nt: TGCAGTGCATCGGACTCGGCCTCCTACAATGAGCAGTTCTTC

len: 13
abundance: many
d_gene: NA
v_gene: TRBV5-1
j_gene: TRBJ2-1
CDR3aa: CASSGGHYNEQFF
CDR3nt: TGCGCCAGCAGTGGGGGCCACTACAATGAGCAGTTCTTC

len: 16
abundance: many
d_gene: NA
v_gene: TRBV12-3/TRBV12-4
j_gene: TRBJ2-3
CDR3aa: CASSFTTPSSTDTQYF
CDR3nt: TGTGCCAGCAGTTTTACCACTCCAAGCAGCACAGATACGCAGTATTTT

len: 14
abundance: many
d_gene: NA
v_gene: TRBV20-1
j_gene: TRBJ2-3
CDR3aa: CSARDLWISDTQYF
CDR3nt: TGCAGTGCTAGAGATCTCTGGATCTCAGATACGCAGTATTTT

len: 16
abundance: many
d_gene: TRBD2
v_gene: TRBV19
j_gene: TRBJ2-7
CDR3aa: CASSTEAGGGTYEQYF
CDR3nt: TGTGCCAGTAGTACGGAAGCGGGAGGAGGGACCTACGAGCAGTACTTC

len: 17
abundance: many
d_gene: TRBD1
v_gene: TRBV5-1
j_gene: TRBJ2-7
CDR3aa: CASSRPGTGGAFYEQYF
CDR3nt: TGCGCCAGCAGCAGACCCGGGACAGGGGGCGCTTTCTACGAGCAGTACTTC

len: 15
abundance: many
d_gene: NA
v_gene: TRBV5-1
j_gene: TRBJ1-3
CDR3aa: CASSLGTRSGNTIYF
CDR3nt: TGCGCCAGCAGCTTGGGAACTAGATCTGGAAACACCATATATTTT

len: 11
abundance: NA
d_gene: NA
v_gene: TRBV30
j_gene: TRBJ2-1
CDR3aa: CAWSIAEEQFF
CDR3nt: TGTGCCTGGAGCATAGCGGAGGAGCAGTTCTTC

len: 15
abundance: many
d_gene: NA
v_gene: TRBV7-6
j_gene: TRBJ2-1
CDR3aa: CASNIMGGRDNEQFF
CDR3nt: TGTGCCAGCAACATTATGGGGGGCAGGGACAATGAGCAGTTCTTC

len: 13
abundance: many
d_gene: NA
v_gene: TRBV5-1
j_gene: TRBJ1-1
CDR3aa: CASSLLVDTEAFF
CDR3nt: TGCGCCAGCAGCTTGTTGGTGGACACTGAAGCTTTCTTT

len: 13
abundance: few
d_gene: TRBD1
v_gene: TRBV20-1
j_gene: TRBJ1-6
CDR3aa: CSGSGQGNSPLHF
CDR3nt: TGCAGTGGCTCAGGACAGGGGAATTCACCCCTCCACTTT

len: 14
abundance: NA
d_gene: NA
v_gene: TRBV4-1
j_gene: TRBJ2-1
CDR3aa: CASSPRYSPLEQFF
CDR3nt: TGCGCCAGCAGCCCCCGGTACAGTCCCCTTGAGCAGTTCTTC

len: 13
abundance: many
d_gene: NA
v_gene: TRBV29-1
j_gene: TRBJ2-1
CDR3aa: CSVGTEGRNEQFF
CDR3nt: TGCAGCGTTGGGACAGAGGGTAGAAATGAGCAGTTCTTC

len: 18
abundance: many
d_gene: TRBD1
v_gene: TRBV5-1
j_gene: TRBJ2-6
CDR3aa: CASSPGQGTISGANVLTF
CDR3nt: TGCGCCAGCAGCCCAGGACAGGGGACCATCTCTGGGGCCAACGTCCTGACTTTC

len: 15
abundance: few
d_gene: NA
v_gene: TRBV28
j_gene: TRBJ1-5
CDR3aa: CASSLGSGSNQPQHF
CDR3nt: TGTGCCAGCAGTCTGGGAAGCGGGAGCAATCAGCCCCAGCATTTT

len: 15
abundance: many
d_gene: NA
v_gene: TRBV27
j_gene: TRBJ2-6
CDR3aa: CASSPRFSGANVLTF
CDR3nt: TGTGCCAGCAGCCCTCGCTTCTCTGGGGCCAACGTCCTGACTTTC

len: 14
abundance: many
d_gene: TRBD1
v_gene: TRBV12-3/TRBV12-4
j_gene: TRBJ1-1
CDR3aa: CASSTGQPNTEAFF
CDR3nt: TGTGCCAGCAGTACGGGACAGCCGAACACTGAAGCTTTCTTT

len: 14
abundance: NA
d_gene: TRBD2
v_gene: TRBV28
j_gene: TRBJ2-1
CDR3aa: CASSLAGEVDEQFF
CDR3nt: TGTGCCAGCAGTTTAGCGGGAGAAGTAGATGAGCAGTTCTTC